The T cell receptor (beta chain) under discussion was sequenced for a study of cytomegalovirus exposure and HLA in healthy donors. Study findings and constraints: In a later analysis, parvovirus B19, influenza, CMV and Epstein-Barr virus appeared linked to several top co-occurrence clusters. In vitro work confirmed that a few CMV-associated chains recognize CMV antigens.

This clone was recorded a few times. The antigen is unknown. V dropped 3 bases and J dropped 5; count of bases not matched to a gene: 4. This CDR3 is 14 amino acids long. Germline V gene sequence: CDR1 SGHRS, CDR2 YFSETQ. Every donor was a healthy person donating bone marrow. The study sampled nominally healthy donors, though unrecorded immune exposures were likely. 60 Vbeta and 13 Jbeta primers were used in PCR. Assay: immunoSEQ multiplex PCR; the TCRdb copy retains only in-frame clones and omits some. The data show 150,000 or so clones, 65% to 80% seen once. Sequencing input: PBMCs. The chain is built from TRBV5-1 and TRBJ1-1; TRBD1 matches 10 bases. The TCR originated in a woman in her thirties in good health and CMV-seronegative. In DNA form, the CDR3 reads TGCGCCAGCAGCTGGGGACAGGGGAGGACTGAAGCTTTCTTT. As protein: CASSWGQGRTEAFF.